These 32 T cell receptor beta chains came from one sample sequenced in a study of blood T cells in healthy people across ages. The second PCR ran about 6 to 12 cycles with a sample-barcoded 5' primer and J-beta primers. TCRdb reprocessed the 5' RACE reads with MiXCR, giving one entry per CDR3 protein. This table holds roughly 1 million distinct CDR3 sequences, approximately 26% found once. The sample also formed part of further work on T cells of mothers and their children.

Sequences were obtained from blood. All receptors derive from a girl under 10 years old in good health.

The rearrangement uses TRBV12-3 or TRBV12-4 and TRBJ2-5; 14 nucleotides align to TRBD2. The CDR3 is 15 residues long. The trim removed 1 base at V and 11 bases at J, leaving 6 bases unmatched. CDR3 in amino acids: CASSLGGLAGEKQYF. The CDR3 DNA reads as TGTGCCAGCAGTTTAGGGGGACTAGCGGGAGAAAAGCAGTACTTC.

The rearrangement links TRBV4-1 to TRBJ1-2; D is undetermined. CDR3 length: 15 residues. V was cut by 0 bases and J by 6 bases, with 14 bases left in between. The germline CDR1 and CDR2 sequences are MGHRA and YSYEKL. Here the CDR3 DNA reads TGCGCCAGCAGCCAAGATCCCCGGAGTCGGGATGGCTACACCTTC. It translates to CASSQDPRSRDGYTF.

This rearrangement joins TRBV7-8 to TRBJ2-5; D is possibly TRBD2 (6 bases). CDR3 length: 16 amino acids. V lost 5 bases, J lost 2 bases, and 18 bases lay in between. Looked up from germline, CDR1 is SGHVS and CDR2 is FQNEAQ. The CDR3 DNA is TGTGCCAGCAGCGTGCACCCGGGACTCACTCAAGAGACCCAGTACTTC. Protein: CASSVHPGLTQETQYF. The variable domain in full, with the rest retrieved from reference TRBV7-8 and TRBJ2-5, is GAGVSQSPRYKVAKRGQDVALRCDPISGHVSLFWYQQALGQGPEFLTYFQNEAQLDKSGLPSDRFFAERPEGSVSTLKIQRTQQEDSAVYLCASSVHPGLTQETQYFGPGTRLLVL.

This clonotype was detected only a few times. The chain links TRBV10-3 to TRBJ1-2, with D unresolved. Trimming stripped 6 bases from V and 6 bases from J, with 5 bases between. This CDR3 spans 10 amino acids. Germline values: CDR1 ENHRY, CDR2 SYGVKD. The CDR3 nucleotides are TGTGCCATCAGAGAGGATGGCTACACCTTC. Protein: CAIREDGYTF.

The chain carries TRBV12-5 and TRBJ2-3; 15 bases are shared with TRBD2. The ends lost 7 bases at V and 4 bases at J; junction bases unmatched: 15. CDR3 length: 19 amino acids. Germline CDR1 LGHNT, CDR2 FRNRAP. CDR3 region: CASAENGTSGRRGPDTQYF. The DNA of the CDR3 is TGTGCTAGTGCTGAAAACGGGACTAGCGGGAGGAGGGGCCCAGATACGCAGTATTTT.

This clonotype was seen a handful of times. The J gene is TRBJ1-2, the V gene TRBV20-1, with 9 bases matching TRBD1. Looked up from germline, CDR1 is DFQATT and CDR2 is SNEGSKA (reference sequence). V shed 4 bases and J 5 bases; nucleotides not matched to a gene: 8. This CDR3 spans 14 amino acids. The CDR3 sequence is CSATGTGWGYGYTF. The CDR3 nucleotides are TGCAGTGCTACCGGGACAGGGTGGGGTTATGGCTACACCTTC.

For this clonotype: This sequence may be a read error, since a much larger clone differs from it by one base. In this CDR3 the conserved last residue, phenylalanine or tryptophan, is missing, so a read error is likely. V usage is TRBV9 and J usage is TRBJ2-7, with 10 positions matching TRBD1. V lost 0 bases, J lost 3 bases, and 3 bases stayed unmatched. The CDR3 covers 15 residues. Germline-derived CDR1 and CDR2 are SGDLS and YYNGEE. The CDR3 region is CASSVEGQGYYEQYL. CDR3 sequence (DNA): TGTGCCAGCAGCGTAGAGGGACAGGGGTACTACGAGCAGTACCTC.

V gene TRBV9 combines with J gene TRBJ2-5; no reliable D call. The germline V gene encodes CDR1 SGDLS and CDR2 YYNGEE. Trimming left V 4 bases short and J 3 bases short, with 10 bases between. The CDR3 runs 13 residues. CDR3 nucleotide sequence: TGTGCCAGCAGCCCACCCCAAGAAGAGACCCAGTACTTC. Its translation: CASSPPQEETQYF.

This rearrangement joins TRBV7-2 to TRBJ2-2, with D possibly being TRBD2 (6 bases). The CDR3 runs 14 residues. Trimming pared 4 bases from V and 0 bases from J, leaving 6 bases between. Germline V gives CDR1 SGHTA, CDR2 FQGNSA. CDR3 region: CASSWTTNTGELFF. CDR3 nucleotide sequence: TGTGCCAGCAGCTGGACTACGAACACCGGGGAGCTGTTTTTT.

This clonotype was observed a few times. The V call is TRBV11-3, the J call TRBJ2-7; D not certain. V dropped 9 bases and J dropped 1 base, with 13 bases sitting between them. This CDR3 is 13 amino acids long. Per germline, CDR1 SGHNT and CDR2 YENEEA. CDR3 DNA: TGTGCCAGTAGGGAAAGGAGTTCCTACGAGCAGTACTTC. Residues: CASRERSSYEQYF. Full variable domain (rest looked up from reference TRBV11-3 and TRBJ2-7): EAGVVQSPRYKIIEKKQPVAFWCNPISGHNTLYWYLQNLGQGPELLIRYENEEAVDDSQLPKDRFSAERLKGVDSTLKIQPAELGDSAVYLCASRERSSYEQYFGPGTRLTVT.

The rearrangement links TRBV10-3 to TRBJ2-5; the D is unclear. The J call may be faulty, since TRBJ2-1 better matches the DNA end. Germline loops: CDR1 ENHRY, CDR2 SYGVKD. This CDR3 contains 17 residues. CDR3 DNA sequence: TGTGCCATCAGTGAGGCAACTCCTCCTGAGGCCTACAATGAGCAGTTCTTC. Protein product: CAISEATPPEAYNEQFF.

Only a few counts were recorded for this clonotype. This chain uses TRBV29-1 with TRBJ2-2, with D perhaps matching TRBD1 or TRBD2 (5 bases each). The V end was cut by 6 bases, the J end by 1 base, with 12 bases between. This CDR3 has 14 residues. The germline gives CDR1 SQVTM, CDR2 ANQGSEA. In DNA, the CDR3 is TGCAGCGTCGGTGGGACGGTGAACACCGGGGAGCTGTTTTTT. It yields the protein CSVGGTVNTGELFF.

This chain joins TRBV4-3 and TRBJ2-5; weak D call: TRBD2 (7 bases). The end of the DNA is better explained by TRBJ2-7, so the J call may be wrong. Germline V gene data show CDR1 as LGHNA and CDR2 as YSLEER. This CDR3 is built from 14 residues. The CDR3 DNA follows: TGCGCCAGCAGTACAGGGTTCGGGAGGTACGAGCAGTACTTC. Its protein is CASSTGFGRYEQYF.

The gene calls are TRBV4-1 and TRBJ2-2, with D possibly matching TRBD2 (5 bases). CDR3 length: 15 amino acids. V was pared by 1 base and J by 1 base, with 7 bases between. In germline, CDR1 is MGHRA, CDR2 YSYEKL. The CDR3 loop reads CASSQARGNTGELFF. DNA of the CDR3: TGCGCCAGCAGCCAAGCCCGGGGGAACACCGGGGAGCTGTTTTTT.

The genes are TRBV3-1 and TRBJ2-5, with D unresolved. The J call may be incorrect, as the DNA end agrees better with TRBJ2-7. The CDR3 is made up of 13 amino acids. Germline lookup yields CDR1 LGHDT and CDR2 YNNKEL (reference sequence). Written as DNA, the CDR3 is TGTGCCAGCAGCCAAGGGGGATACTACGAGCAGTACTTC. This gives the protein CASSQGGYYEQYF.

In its sample, this clonotype was seen a few times. This chain uses TRBV27 with TRBJ2-3; possible D gene TRBD1, 5 bases. CDR3 size: 15 residues. V gave up 0 bases and J gave up 1 base, with 8 bases separating them. Germline-derived CDR1 and CDR2 are MNHEY and SMNVEV (reference sequence). The CDR3 region is CASSLSWGGTDTQYF. CDR3 bases: TGTGCCAGCAGTTTATCCTGGGGCGGCACAGATACGCAGTATTTT.

The rearrangement links TRBV28 to TRBJ1-2, with D unresolved. Germline V CDR1 and CDR2: MDHEN, SYDVKM. V was shortened by 2 bases and J by 10 bases, with 11 bases between the two germline ends. The CDR3 covers 12 residues. CDR3 residues: CASSLGRLPYTF. The CDR3 DNA follows: TGTGCCAGCAGTTTAGGCAGGCTACCCTACACCTTC.

The CDR3 here is CARQSMDRGGDEQFF. The CDR3, as DNA: TGTGCCAGACAATCCATGGACAGGGGGGGCGATGAGCAGTTCTTC. V gene TRBV2 combines with J gene TRBJ2-1; 10 bases match TRBD1. Germline assignment: CDR1 SNHLY and CDR2 FYNNEI. Trimming removed 9 bases from V and 8 bases from J; junction bases left unmatched: 13. There are 15 residues in the CDR3.

This clonotype was seen a handful of times. The V call is TRBV9, the J call TRBJ1-2; D gene uncertain. Germline V gene data show CDR1 as SGDLS and CDR2 as YYNGEE. The CDR3 length is 13 residues. V was cut by 2 bases and J by 5 bases, with 10 bases left in between. Here the CDR3 reads CASSVMTGYGYTF. In nucleotides, the CDR3 is TGTGCCAGCAGCGTCATGACGGGGTATGGCTACACCTTC. The full variable domain, in which reference TRBV9 and TRBJ1-2 provide the parts outside the CDR3, is DSGVTQTPKHLITATGQRVTLRCSPRSGDLSVYWYQQSLDQGLQFLIQYYNGEERAKGNILERFSAQQFPDLHSELNLSSLELGDSALYFCASSVMTGYGYTFGSGTRLTVV.

The V gene is TRBV5-1, the J gene TRBJ2-6, with D maybe TRBD2 (6 bases). V was trimmed by 4 bases and J by 0 bases, leaving 17 bases between them. Germline CDR1 and CDR2: SGHRS and YFSETQ. This CDR3 is 18 amino acids long. The CDR3 region is CASSGAGRRTSGANVLTF. The DNA for the CDR3 is TGCGCCAGCAGCGGCGCGGGACGGAGAACCTCTGGGGCCAACGTCCTGACTTTC.

The CDR3 reads CASSQSSGAGYGNTIYF. The CDR3 nucleotides are TGTGCCAGCAGCCAATCTTCAGGGGCAGGGTATGGAAACACCATATATTTT. The chain combines TRBV7-2 with TRBJ1-3, with D perhaps matching TRBD1 (6 bases). V dropped 5 bases and J dropped 3 bases, with 20 bases sitting between them. CDR1 is SGHTA, CDR2 FQGNSA, per germline. The CDR3 length is 17 residues.

This clonotype has a handful of counts. The V gene is TRBV29-1, the J gene TRBJ2-5; TRBD2 matches at 8 bases. The CDR3 totals 13 residues. The V segment lost 5 bases and the J segment 7 bases; nucleotides outside the gene matches: 9. In germline, CDR1 is SQVTM, CDR2 ANQGSEA. In nucleotides, the CDR3 is TGCAGCGTTCTGACTAGCGACGTAGGGACCCAGTACTTC. Its protein is CSVLTSDVGTQYF.

The table lists this clonotype with a few counts. The V and J genes are TRBV29-1 and TRBJ2-7; D is unclear. The germline CDR1 and CDR2 sequences are SQVTM and ANQGSEA. V shed 6 bases and J shed 4 bases, with 13 bases lying between them. There are 12 residues in the CDR3. The CDR3 here is CSVRDTPYEQYF. CDR3 coding DNA: TGCAGCGTGCGAGACACTCCATACGAGCAGTACTTC.

A few counts support this clonotype. This rearrangement joins TRBV6-5 to TRBJ2-3; D is unclear. CDR1 MNHEY and CDR2 SVGAGI come from the germline V gene. V was shortened by 2 bases and J by 1 base, with 13 bases between the two germline ends. CDR3 length: 16 residues. Written as DNA, the CDR3 is TGTGCCAGCAGTTACAATGAGGTTCGGGGCACAGATACGCAGTATTTT. This translates into CASSYNEVRGTDTQYF.

J is TRBJ2-4 and V is TRBV2; 9 bases are a match to TRBD1. The J segment lost 8 bases and the V segment lost 3 bases, leaving 8 bases of the junction unmatched. The CDR3 extends over 15 amino acids. CDR1 and CDR2 (germline): SNHLY, FYNNEI. CDR3: CASSDDRGYYHIQYF. The DNA for the CDR3 is TGTGCCAGCAGTGACGACAGGGGGTATTATCACATTCAGTACTTC.

V usage is TRBV12-3 or TRBV12-4 and J usage is TRBJ2-6; no clear D. The CDR3 totals 16 residues. V lost 5 bases to trimming and J lost 0 bases, with 11 bases between them. For the CDR3, the DNA is TGTGCCAGCAGTACCGTCGTCAGCTCTGGGGCCAACGTCCTGACTTTC. Its translation: CASSTVVSSGANVLTF.

The DNA of the CDR3 is TGTGCCAGCAGCCCCTTGGCGACGGAAGAGACCCAGTACTTC. It is translated as CASSPLATEETQYF. The chain joins TRBV27 to TRBJ2-5; D gene unclear. Germline CDR1 and CDR2: MNHEY and SMNVEV (reference sequence). V was cut by 6 bases and J by 3 bases, with 14 bases left in between. The CDR3 is 14 amino acids.

V gene TRBV28 combines with J gene TRBJ1-2; D is undetermined. Germline lookup yields CDR1 MDHEN and CDR2 SYDVKM. This CDR3 is built from 15 residues. V lost 7 bases and J 2 bases, leaving 17 bases between the germline ends. The CDR3 region has the DNA TGTGCCAGCACCTCTTATTCGGACTGGAACTATGGCTACACCTTC. This codes for CASTSYSDWNYGYTF.

The V and J genes are TRBV7-2 and TRBJ2-7; the D gene is possibly TRBD2 (7 bases). V was shortened by 5 bases and J by 5 bases, with 22 bases between the two germline ends. Germline CDR1 reads SGHTA; CDR2 reads FQGNSA. The CDR3 length is 16 residues. This CDR3 reads CASSPLEGGTSDEQYF. The CDR3 nucleotides are TGTGCCAGCAGCCCTTTGGAGGGGGGGACCTCTGACGAGCAGTACTTC.

The J gene is TRBJ2-1, the V gene TRBV20-1, with 12 bases aligning to TRBD2. Looked up from germline, CDR1 is DFQATT and CDR2 is SNEGSKA (reference sequence). V shed 3 bases, J shed 4 bases, and the junction held 4 bases outside the gene matches. The CDR3 has 15 amino acids. The DNA of the CDR3 is TGCAGTGCTAGGACTAGCGGGGGAATTTACAATGAGCAGTTCTTC. Its translation is CSARTSGGIYNEQFF.

This clonotype was picked up a small number of times. The genes are TRBV29-1 and TRBJ2-1; D possibly corresponds to TRBD2 (6 bases). The CDR3 is made up of 13 amino acids. The germline V gene encodes CDR1 SQVTM and CDR2 ANQGSEA. The CDR3 sequence is CSAGPQSLDEQFF. The DNA of the CDR3 is TGCAGTGCGGGACCCCAGAGTCTCGATGAGCAGTTCTTC.

This clonotype turned up a few times. This chain joins TRBV6-6 and TRBJ1-5; D remains unclear. This CDR3 comprises 14 residues. Trimming removed 8 bases at V and 5 bases at J, with 16 bases between. Germline assignment: CDR1 MNHNY and CDR2 SVGAGI (reference sequence). DNA of the CDR3: TGTGCCAGCGACGACCCACAGTTATATCAGCCCCAGCATTTT. Protein sequence: CASDDPQLYQPQHF.